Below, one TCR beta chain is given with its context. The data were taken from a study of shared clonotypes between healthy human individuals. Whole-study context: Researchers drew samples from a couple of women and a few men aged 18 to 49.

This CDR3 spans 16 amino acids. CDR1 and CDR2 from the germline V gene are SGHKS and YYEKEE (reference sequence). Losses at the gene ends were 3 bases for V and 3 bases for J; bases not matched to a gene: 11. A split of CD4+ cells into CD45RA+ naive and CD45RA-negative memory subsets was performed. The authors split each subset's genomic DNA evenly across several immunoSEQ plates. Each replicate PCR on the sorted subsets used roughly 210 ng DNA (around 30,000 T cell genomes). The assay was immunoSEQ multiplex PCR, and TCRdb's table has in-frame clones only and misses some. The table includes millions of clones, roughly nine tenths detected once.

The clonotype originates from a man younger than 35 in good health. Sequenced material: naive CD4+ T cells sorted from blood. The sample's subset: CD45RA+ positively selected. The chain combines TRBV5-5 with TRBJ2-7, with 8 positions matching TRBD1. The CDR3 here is CASSSSQGALLYEQYF. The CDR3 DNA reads TGTGCCAGCAGCTCCAGCCAGGGGGCCCTCCTCTACGAGCAGTACTTC.